The next 32 T cell receptor beta chains were all read from a single sample in a study of neurological immune-mediated disorders. Using its own MiXCR run on the 5' RACE reads, TCRdb lists one record per CDR3 protein. The repertoire holds about 55,000 distinct CDR3 sequences, with roughly 3.5% as singletons. Input material: PBMCs. These receptors were taken from a man younger than 40 with multiple sclerosis.

The sample holds many counts of this clonotype. The CDR3 spells CASSTTTTGANEQFF. CDR3 DNA: TGTGCCAGCAGTACCACCACGACAGGGGCCAATGAGCAGTTCTTC. The rearrangement links TRBV6-5 to TRBJ2-1; TRBD1 agrees at 8 bases. V shed 5 bases and J 6 bases; nucleotides not matched to a gene: 9. The germline gives CDR1 MNHEY, CDR2 SVGAGI. The CDR3 has 15 amino acids.

This clonotype was found many times. V gene TRBV4-2 combines with J gene TRBJ2-5; tentatively, D is TRBD2 (6 bases). Per the germline V gene, CDR1 is LGHNA and CDR2 is YNFKEQ. The ends were cut back, 4 bases at V and 5 bases at J, with 11 bases in the middle. The CDR3 sequence is 13 residues long. The CDR3 spells CASSRMEGETQYF. CDR3 in DNA: TGTGCCAGCAGCCGGATGGAGGGGGAGACCCAGTACTTC.

This clonotype was detected ten times or more. The V gene is TRBV20-1, the J gene TRBJ1-1; 8 bases agree with TRBD1. CDR3 length: 14 residues. V lost 3 bases and J lost 8; bases outside the gene matches: 11. Germline lookup yields CDR1 DFQATT and CDR2 SNEGSKA (reference sequence). The CDR3 is CSASADRGNREAFF. CDR3 DNA: TGCAGTGCTAGCGCTGACAGGGGTAATCGGGAAGCTTTCTTT.

This clonotype was picked up many times. V is TRBV5-6 and J is TRBJ1-1; 10 nucleotides agree with TRBD1. The CDR3 contains 13 residues. J was trimmed by 11 bases and V by 4 bases; bases with no gene match: 8. Germline loops: CDR1 SGHDT, CDR2 YYEEEE. Here the CDR3 DNA reads TGTGCCAGCAGCCACCGGGACAGGGGTGAGGCTTTCTTT. Its protein is CASSHRDRGEAFF.

This clonotype has ten or more counts. The CDR3 region is CASSLSGPRPYEQYF. As DNA, the CDR3 is TGCGCCAGCAGCCTTAGTGGCCCCCGCCCCTACGAGCAGTACTTC. The genes are TRBV4-1 and TRBJ2-7, with D unclear. V shed 4 bases and J shed 2 bases, with 15 bases lying between them. Germline loops: CDR1 MGHRA, CDR2 YSYEKL. The CDR3 length is 15 residues.

This clonotype was counted many times. The chain combines TRBV10-3 with TRBJ2-7; D not certain. The length of the CDR3 is 14 residues. Trimming stripped 4 bases from V and 1 base from J, with 11 bases between. Germline V gene lookup returns CDR1 ENHRY and CDR2 SYGVKD. DNA for the CDR3: TGTGCCATCAGTGTTGGGCAAGGATCCTACGAGCAGTACTTC. Translating it yields CAISVGQGSYEQYF.

This clonotype was recorded at least ten times. The V gene is TRBV12-3 or TRBV12-4, the J gene TRBJ1-1; D might be TRBD1 (6 bases). The CDR3 sequence is 15 residues long. Trimming removed 3 bases at V and 1 base at J, with 12 bases between. The CDR3 sequence: CASSFYDRTNTEAFF. DNA of the CDR3: TGTGCCAGCAGTTTCTACGACAGGACGAACACTGAAGCTTTCTTT.

Ten or more counts support this clonotype. The rearrangement uses TRBV7-2 and TRBJ2-1; TRBD2 might be the D (6 bases). Germline values: CDR1 SGHTA, CDR2 FQGNSA. Trimming took off 3 bases at V and 5 bases at J, with 20 bases between the two ends. The CDR3 has 17 residues. CDR3 bases: TGTGCCAGCAGCTTCTTTCTAGCGCCCGGGGCCGACAATGAGCAGTTCTTC. It is translated as CASSFFLAPGADNEQFF.

This clonotype was seen repeatedly, ten times or more. The chain carries TRBV18 and TRBJ1-2; D unclear. The germline gives CDR1 KGHSH, CDR2 LQKENI. V was pared by 1 base and J by 2 bases, with 14 bases between. The CDR3 spans 16 residues. The CDR3, as DNA: TGTGCCAGCTCACCACAAAAGACACCTCAAAACTATGGCTACACCTTC. Translated: CASSPQKTPQNYGYTF.

Worth noting for this clonotype: A single base separates this from a much larger clone, so it may be a read error. This sequence joins TRBV2 and TRBJ2-7, with 8 bases identical to TRBD1. J was trimmed by 6 bases and V by 8 bases; bases with no gene match: 12. Looked up from germline, CDR1 is SNHLY and CDR2 is FYNNEI. The CDR3 extends over 14 amino acids. The CDR3 DNA reads as TGTGCCAGCCGGATAGGACAGGGCACCTGCGAGCAGTACTTC. It yields the protein CASRIGQGTCEQYF.

The chain combines TRBV19 with TRBJ1-6; no reliable D call. CDR1 and CDR2 (germline): LNHDA, SQIVND (reference sequence). This CDR3 has 13 amino acids. V lost 7 bases to trimming and J lost 6 bases, with 10 bases between them. The CDR3 nucleotides read TGTGCCAGTAAACGGAGCCTTAATTCACCCCTCCACTTT. Protein sequence: CASKRSLNSPLHF.

This clonotype has at least ten counts. The CDR3 sequence is CSASHRKGSYEQYF. CDR3 nucleotide sequence: TGCAGTGCTAGCCACCGCAAGGGCTCCTACGAGCAGTACTTC. The rearrangement uses TRBV20-1 and TRBJ2-7; D gene ambiguous. Germline values: CDR1 DFQATT, CDR2 SNEGSKA (reference sequence). This CDR3 is 14 amino acids long. Trimming pared 3 bases from V and 0 bases from J, leaving 12 bases between.

The gene calls are TRBV7-6 and TRBJ2-7, with TRBD1 as a possible D gene (6 bases). The ends were cut back, 1 base at V and 4 bases at J, with 11 bases in the middle. The length of the CDR3 is 14 residues. In germline, CDR1 is SGHVS, CDR2 FNYEAQ. The CDR3 loop is CASSLGGLRYEQYF. The CDR3 DNA follows: TGTGCCAGCAGCTTAGGGGGGCTGCGTTACGAGCAGTACTTC.

In its sample, this clonotype was seen many times. The J gene is TRBJ1-3, the V gene TRBV5-1; 7 nucleotides match TRBD1. J gave up 0 bases and V 4 bases, and 7 bases lay outside the gene matches. CDR3 size: 16 residues. CDR1 and CDR2 from the germline V gene are SGHRS and YFSETQ. DNA of the CDR3: TGCGCCAGCAGCCGGGGGGCAGGGGGCTCTGGAAACACCATATATTTT. This sequence encodes CASSRGAGGSGNTIYF. The full variable domain, in which reference TRBV5-1 and TRBJ1-3 provide the parts outside the CDR3, is KAGVTQTPRYLIKTRGQQVTLSCSPISGHRSVSWYQQTPGQGLQFLFEYFSETQRNKGNFPGRFSGRQFSNSRSEMNVSTLELGDSALYLCASSRGAGGSGNTIYFGEGSWLTVV.

This clonotype was picked up many times. The chain uses TRBV5-1 and TRBJ1-1; no firm D call. Per the germline V gene, CDR1 is SGHRS and CDR2 is YFSETQ. The ends were cut back, 0 bases at V and 0 bases at J, with 6 bases in the middle. There are 14 residues in the CDR3. The CDR3 sequence: CASSLGRLNTEAFF. Written as DNA, the CDR3 is TGCGCCAGCAGCTTGGGTCGGTTGAACACTGAAGCTTTCTTT.

The sample holds many counts of this clonotype. This chain links TRBV7-3 with TRBJ2-1, with 10 bases lining up with TRBD2. CDR3 size: 15 residues. The germline CDR1 and CDR2 sequences are SGHTA and FQGTGA. J was trimmed by 3 bases and V by 3 bases; bases with no gene match: 2. DNA for the CDR3: TGTGCCAGCAGCTTCACTAGCGGGAACTACAATGAGCAGTTCTTC. Protein: CASSFTSGNYNEQFF.

This clonotype was seen at least ten times. The gene calls are TRBV5-1 and TRBJ2-6; D unclear. The germline gives CDR1 SGHRS, CDR2 YFSETQ. V was cut by 1 base and J by 0 bases, with 5 bases left in between. This CDR3 region has 15 residues. The DNA of the CDR3 is TGCGCCAGCAGCTTGAGTTCCTCTGGGGCCAACGTCCTGACTTTC. As protein: CASSLSSSGANVLTF.

Many counts were recorded for this clonotype. The rearrangement joins TRBV29-1 to TRBJ2-4; D gene unclear. The germline V and J ends were trimmed by 7 bases and 7 bases, with 11 bases remaining between them. In germline, CDR1 is SQVTM, CDR2 ANQGSEA. The CDR3 runs to 11 residues. CDR3 DNA sequence: TGCAGCGCTCCGTTCGCGAACATTCAGTACTTC. Its protein product is CSAPFANIQYF.

This clonotype was detected many times. This rearrangement joins TRBV3-1 to TRBJ1-4, with 10 positions matching TRBD1. The CDR3 covers 15 residues. In germline, CDR1 is LGHDT, CDR2 YNNKEL (reference sequence). Trimming removed 1 base from V and 8 bases from J; junction bases left unmatched: 4. CDR3 region: CASSQGTGGKEKLFF. CDR3 sequence (DNA): TGTGCCAGCAGCCAAGGGACAGGGGGAAAGGAAAAACTGTTTTTT.

With regard to this clonotype: Germline is not matched at one junction end, which may reflect a read error. The chain employs TRBV12-3 or TRBV12-4 and TRBJ1-1, with TRBD1 matching 7 bases. The CDR3 runs to 14 residues. This chain's CDR3 is CANSARTGNTEAFF. The CDR3 DNA reads as TGTGCCAACAGTGCCCGGACAGGGAACACTGAAGCTTTCTTT.

This clonotype turned up a few times. The chain links TRBV3-1 to TRBJ2-1, with a possible D match to TRBD2 (7 bases). The CDR3 runs 15 residues. Germline CDR1 is LGHDT and CDR2 is YNNKEL (reference sequence). Trimming cost V 2 bases and J 12 bases, with 20 bases left between them. The CDR3, as DNA: TGTGCCAGCAGCCAAATGTTCGGAGGGGGGGCCGGGCAGTTCTTC. It translates to CASSQMFGGGAGQFF.

Details on this clonotype: Just one base apart from a much larger clone, this may be a read error. CDR3 sequence (DNA): TGTGCCACCAGCAGAGGGGAATTGGGTGGGCCCCAGAATTTT. As protein: CATSRGELGGPQNF. The J gene is TRBJ1-5, the V gene TRBV15; no clear D gene. Germline V CDR1 and CDR2: LNHNV, YYDKDF (reference sequence). CDR3 size: 14 residues.

This clonotype was found many times. V and J are TRBV28 and TRBJ1-2; D perhaps matches TRBD1 (5 bases). Germline CDR1 reads MDHEN; CDR2 reads SYDVKM. The CDR3 covers 15 residues. V lost 7 bases and J 5 bases, leaving 20 bases between the germline ends. CDR3 coding DNA: TGTGCCAGCACGAACAACCGGGACTCCGAATATGGCTACACCTTC. Translation: CASTNNRDSEYGYTF.

This clonotype appeared many times. The J gene is TRBJ1-1, the V gene TRBV5-1, with a possible D match to TRBD1 (6 bases). Trimming removed 0 bases from V and 4 bases from J, with 7 bases in between. From germline, CDR1 is SGHRS and CDR2 YFSETQ. This CDR3 contains 13 residues. CDR3 sequence: CASSLGGGTEAFF. The CDR3 nucleotides read TGCGCCAGCAGCTTGGGAGGGGGCACTGAAGCTTTCTTT. The full variable domain, its missing parts supplied by reference TRBV5-1 and TRBJ1-1, is KAGVTQTPRYLIKTRGQQVTLSCSPISGHRSVSWYQQTPGQGLQFLFEYFSETQRNKGNFPGRFSGRQFSNSRSEMNVSTLELGDSALYLCASSLGGGTEAFFGQGTRLTVV.

This clonotype was recorded at least ten times. The V and J genes are TRBV15 and TRBJ1-3; D gene unclear. The ends were cut back, 5 bases at V and 1 base at J, with 12 bases in the middle. Germline CDR1 LNHNV, CDR2 YYDKDF (reference sequence). CDR3 size: 15 residues. CDR3 amino acids: CATSDKRVSGNTIYF. CDR3 nucleotides: TGTGCCACCAGCGATAAGAGGGTTTCTGGAAACACCATATATTTT.

Note on this clonotype: A clone one base away is much larger, so this may be a read error. This sequence joins TRBV12-3 or TRBV12-4 and TRBJ2-1; no firm D call. The CDR3 is made up of 10 amino acids. This CDR3 is CARSLNEQFF. DNA of the CDR3: TGTGCCAGAAGTTTGAATGAGCAGTTCTTC.

This clonotype was counted at least ten times. This chain joins TRBV7-2 and TRBJ2-4; 7 nucleotides align to TRBD1. This CDR3 is 14 amino acids long. Germline CDR1 reads SGHTA; CDR2 reads FQGNSA. The ends lost 5 bases at V and 7 bases at J; junction bases unmatched: 8. The CDR3, as DNA: TGTGCCAGCAGCCCCCAGACAGGGTTGAACATTCAGTACTTC. It encodes CASSPQTGLNIQYF.

This clonotype was observed at least ten times. The chain is built from TRBV27 and TRBJ2-7, with D possibly matching TRBD2 (6 bases). This CDR3 comprises 16 residues. V lost 2 bases and J lost 4, with 18 bases in between. CDR1 and CDR2 (germline): MNHEY, SMNVEV (reference sequence). The CDR3 sequence: CASSLGPVAGGYEQYF. The CDR3 DNA follows: TGTGCCAGCAGTTTAGGCCCGGTGGCCGGGGGATACGAGCAGTACTTC.

This clonotype was counted at least ten times. The chain is built from TRBV7-8 and TRBJ1-5; 8 bases match TRBD1. This CDR3 comprises 15 residues. V was clipped by 8 bases and J by 4 bases; unmatched bases: 10. CDR1 is SGHVS, CDR2 FQNEAQ, per germline. CDR3 in DNA: TGTGCCAGCCAACTGGGGACAGGAGGAAATCAGCCCCAGCATTTT. Translation gives CASQLGTGGNQPQHF.

This clonotype was recorded at least ten times. The V call is TRBV20-1, the J call TRBJ1-1; the match to TRBD1 covers 9 bases. The CDR3 has 16 residues. Unmatched junction bases numbered 11, after V lost 0 bases and J lost 6 bases. CDR1 DFQATT and CDR2 SNEGSKA come from the germline V gene (reference sequence). The CDR3 DNA follows: TGCAGTGCTAGAGAGGAAAGGGGGGGACAGGGCGCTGAAGCTTTCTTT. Protein sequence: CSAREERGGQGAEAFF.

A few counts support this clonotype. One end of the junction varies from germline; a read error may be responsible. The chain links TRBV20-1 to TRBJ1-5; D remains ambiguous. The germline CDR1 and CDR2 sequences are DFQATT and SNEGSKA (reference sequence). CDR3 length: 13 residues. This CDR3 reads CSASLEPNQPQNF. The CDR3 nucleotides read TGCAGTGCTAGTCTCGAACCCAATCAGCCCCAGAATTTT.

This clonotype was counted at least ten times. The V gene is TRBV20-1, the J gene TRBJ1-1; TRBD1 matches at 8 bases. This CDR3 region has 14 residues. J gave up 5 bases and V 2 bases, and 7 bases lay outside the gene matches. Germline V gene lookup returns CDR1 DFQATT and CDR2 SNEGSKA (reference sequence). The DNA of the CDR3 is TGCAGTGCTAGACCAGGGGGCTCGGGGACTGAAGCTTTCTTT. Protein product: CSARPGGSGTEAFF.